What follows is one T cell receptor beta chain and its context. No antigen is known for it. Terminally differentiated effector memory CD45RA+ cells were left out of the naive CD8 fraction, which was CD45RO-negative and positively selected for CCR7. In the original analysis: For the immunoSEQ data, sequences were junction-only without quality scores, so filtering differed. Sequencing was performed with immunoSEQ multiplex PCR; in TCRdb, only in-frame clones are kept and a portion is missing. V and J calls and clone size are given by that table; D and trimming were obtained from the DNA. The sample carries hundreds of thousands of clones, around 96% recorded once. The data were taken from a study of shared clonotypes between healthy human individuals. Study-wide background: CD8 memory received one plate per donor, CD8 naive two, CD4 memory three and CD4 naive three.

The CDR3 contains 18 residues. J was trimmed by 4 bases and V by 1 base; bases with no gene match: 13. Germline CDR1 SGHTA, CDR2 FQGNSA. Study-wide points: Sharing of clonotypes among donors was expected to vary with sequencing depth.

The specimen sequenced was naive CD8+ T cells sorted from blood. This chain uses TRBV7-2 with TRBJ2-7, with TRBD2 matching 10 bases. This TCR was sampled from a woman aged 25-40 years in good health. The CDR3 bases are TGTGCCAGCAGCTTAGTCGGTCCTCAACTAGCGGGACTTTACGAGCAGTACTTC. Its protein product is CASSLVGPQLAGLYEQYF.